This is a list of T cell receptor beta chains from one sample in a study of shared clonotypes between healthy human individuals. The data were produced by immunoSEQ multiplex PCR, yet TCRdb's version contains in-frame clones alone and is incomplete. The repertoire holds over 850,000 clones, about 84% seen once, with roughly 0.65% in the top ten. The sequenced material came from memory CD4+ T cells from PBMCs. Receptor source: a man younger than 35 in good health. Some clones in this sample may be carry-over from other donors' samples. Both conserved end residues are part of each CDR3. The order of the fields is V gene, CDR3 protein.

V gene: TRBV6-6
CDR3 protein: CASSYTGAGAEAFF

V gene: TRBV6-1
CDR3 protein: CASSWGQPNTGELFF

V gene: TRBV29-1
CDR3 protein: CSGVSTNYGYTF

V gene: TRBV6-1
CDR3 protein: CASSVRPASSYEQYF

V gene: TRBV19
CDR3 protein: CASSIVLNSYEQYF

V gene: TRBV28
CDR3 protein: CASSLQGTYEQYF

V gene: TRBV28
CDR3 protein: CASSLPPAGGTEAFF

V gene: TRBV28
CDR3 protein: CASSTPREAFF

V gene: TRBV7-9
CDR3 protein: CASSSGILEQYF

V gene: TRBV28
CDR3 protein: CASSPRTEQFF

V gene: TRBV29-1
CDR3 protein: CSVDHKDRQETQYF

V gene: TRBV5-6
CDR3 protein: CASSSGTSGSSYNEQFF

V gene: TRBV6-5
CDR3 protein: CASSPDREASYEQYF

V gene: TRBV2
CDR3 protein: CASSEGGSGSMREQYF

V gene: TRBV19
CDR3 protein: CASSISRETYEQYF

V gene: TRBV18
CDR3 protein: CASSPANYGYTF

V gene: TRBV5-1
CDR3 protein: CASSLALAGNEQFF

V gene: TRBV27
CDR3 protein: CASSLPGLAGVLEQFF

V gene: TRBV5-6
CDR3 protein: CASSLIPPAGELFF

V gene: TRBV7-2
CDR3 protein: CASMKGLAADTQYF

V gene: TRBV19
CDR3 protein: CASSIEQHTNGAAGNTIYF

V gene: TRBV5-1
CDR3 protein: CASSEGATGHEKLFF

V gene: TRBV28
CDR3 protein: CASARVYNEQFF

V gene: TRBV28
CDR3 protein: CASHPLGTLRNTIYF

V gene: TRBV7-9
CDR3 protein: CASSPGVAGANEQFF

V gene: TRBV4-2
CDR3 protein: CASSQDRGVEKLFF

V gene: TRBV18
CDR3 protein: CASSLGQLPTYEQYF

V gene: TRBV30
CDR3 protein: CAWAQDSKADTQYF

V gene: TRBV18
CDR3 protein: CASSPDSTDTQYF

V gene: TRBV28
CDR3 protein: CASSSHRGRYEKLFF

V gene: TRBV7-2
CDR3 protein: CASSPTTGGWTEAFF

V gene: TRBV5-1
CDR3 protein: CASSSAGTGNTGELFF

V gene: TRBV10-1
CDR3 protein: CASSESMQNTEAFF

V gene: TRBV18
CDR3 protein: CASSPPTGTYQETQYF

V gene: TRBV29-1
CDR3 protein: CLAPGLAGPYNEQFF

V gene: TRBV28
CDR3 protein: CASSPPARLVPQHF

V gene: TRBV20-1
CDR3 protein: CSARKNEKLFF

V gene: TRBV9
CDR3 protein: CASSVASQDTQYF

V gene: TRBV30
CDR3 protein: CAWSVGQGTQYF

V gene: TRBV2
CDR3 protein: CASSVRPGGRTGELFF

V gene: TRBV11-2
CDR3 protein: CASSLGGTGPGYTQYF

V gene: TRBV5-1
CDR3 protein: CASSLQGSTDTQYF

V gene: TRBV27
CDR3 protein: CASSTGDGTNEQFF

V gene: TRBV27
CDR3 protein: CASSFGGQKAFF

V gene: TRBV30
CDR3 protein: CAWTTGTTGANVLTF

V gene: TRBV28
CDR3 protein: CASSLFGRSGNTIYF

V gene: TRBV5-3
CDR3 protein: CASSLGRGRSYEQYF